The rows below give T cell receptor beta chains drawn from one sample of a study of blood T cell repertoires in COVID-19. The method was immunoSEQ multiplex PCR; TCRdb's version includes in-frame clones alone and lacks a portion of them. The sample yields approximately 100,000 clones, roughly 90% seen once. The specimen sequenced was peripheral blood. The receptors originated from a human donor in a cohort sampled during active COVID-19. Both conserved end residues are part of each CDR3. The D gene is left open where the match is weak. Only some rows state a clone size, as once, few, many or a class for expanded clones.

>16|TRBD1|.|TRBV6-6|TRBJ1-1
TGTGCCAGCAGTTTCCGGGCCCAGGGGGGCCCCACTGAAGCTTTCTTT
CASSFRAQGGPTEAFF
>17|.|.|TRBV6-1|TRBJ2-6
TGTGCCAGCAGTGGTACAGGCCCGCGCTCTGGGGCCAACGTCCTGACTTTC
CASSGTGPRSGANVLTF
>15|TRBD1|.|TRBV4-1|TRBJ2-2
TGCGCCAGCAGCCCACGACAGGGGGCGACCGGGGAGCTGTTTTTT
CASSPRQGATGELFF
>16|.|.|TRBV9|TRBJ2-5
TGTGCCAGCAGCAGACCGGGCGGCGGGGTCCAAGAGACCCAGTACTTC
CASSRPGGGVQETQYF
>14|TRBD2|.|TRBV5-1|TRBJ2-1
TGCGCCAGCAGCTTCCGGGGGGTGGGCGATGAGCAGTTCTTC
CASSFRGVGDEQFF
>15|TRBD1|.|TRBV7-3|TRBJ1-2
TGTGCCAGCAGCTTAACTGCGACAGGGGGCTCTGGCTACACCTTC
CASSLTATGGSGYTF
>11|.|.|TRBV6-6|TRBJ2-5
TGTGCCAGCAGTCCCCGGGAGACCCAGTACTTC
CASSPRETQYF
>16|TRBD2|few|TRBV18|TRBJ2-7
TGTGCCAGCTCAATCGCCATAGCGGGAGGGCCCGACGAGCAGTACTTC
CASSIAIAGGPDEQYF
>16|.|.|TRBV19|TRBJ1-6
TGTGCCAGTAGGCCGCAGGGGAGCTCCTATAATTCACCCCTCCACTTT
CASRPQGSSYNSPLHF
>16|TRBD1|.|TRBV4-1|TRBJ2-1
TGCGCCAGCAGCCAAGATTTCGGGACAGGTTACAATGAGCAGTTCTTC
CASSQDFGTGYNEQFF
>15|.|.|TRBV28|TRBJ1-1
TGTGCCAGCAGTGTAACAGGGTCGTATGACACTGAAGCTTTCTTT
CASSVTGSYDTEAFF
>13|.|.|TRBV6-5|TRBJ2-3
TGTGCCAGCACCAGGGACTCAGCAGATACGCAGTATTTT
CASTRDSADTQYF
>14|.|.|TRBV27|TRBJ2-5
TGTGCCAGCAGTTTGGGGGGTTTAGCAGAGACCCAGTACTTC
CASSLGGLAETQYF
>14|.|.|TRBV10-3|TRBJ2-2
TGTGCCATCAAAGAGCAGGTGTACACCGGGGAGCTGTTTTTT
CAIKEQVYTGELFF
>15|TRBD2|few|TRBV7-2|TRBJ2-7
TGTGCCAGCAGCTTAGGCGGGGGGGGCCAATACGAGCAGTACTTC
CASSLGGGGQYEQYF
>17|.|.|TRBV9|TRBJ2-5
TGTGCCAGCAGCGCCGCCCCCGCAGGGATTAGTCTAGAGACCCAGTACTTC
CASSAAPAGISLETQYF
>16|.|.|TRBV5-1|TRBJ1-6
TGCGCCAGCAGCTTCCGTAGCCAGGGAGGTAATTCACCCCTCCACTTT
CASSFRSQGGNSPLHF
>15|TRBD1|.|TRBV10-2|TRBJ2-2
TGCGCCAGCAGTGGGTGGACAGGGAACACCGGGGAGCTGTTTTTT
CASSGWTGNTGELFF
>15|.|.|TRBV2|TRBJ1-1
TGTGCCAGCAGTGAAACCCCCACAGGTGGGGCTGAAGCTTTCTTT
CASSETPTGGAEAFF
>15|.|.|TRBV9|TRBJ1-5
TGTGCCAGCAGCGCTACAGGGAATAGCAATCAGCCCCAGCATTTT
CASSATGNSNQPQHF
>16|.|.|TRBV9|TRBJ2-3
TGTGCCAGCAGCGTAGTTGCGGATACTAGCACAGATACGCAGTATTTT
CASSVVADTSTDTQYF
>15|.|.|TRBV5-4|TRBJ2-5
TGTGCCAGCAGCTTAGTACGGGGGACCCAAGAGACCCAGTACTTC
CASSLVRGTQETQYF
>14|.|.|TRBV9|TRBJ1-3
TGTGCCAGCAGCGCACAGTCGACAGGAAACACCATATATTTT
CASSAQSTGNTIYF
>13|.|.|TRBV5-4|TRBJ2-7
TGTGCCAGCAGCCGAGAGGGAGTCTACGAGCAGTACTTC
CASSREGVYEQYF
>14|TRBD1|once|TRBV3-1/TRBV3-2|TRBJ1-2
TGTGCCAGCAGCCACCCACAGGGGGCGCGGGGCTACACCTTC
CASSHPQGARGYTF
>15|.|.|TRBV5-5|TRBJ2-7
TGTGCCAGCAGCTGGACCGGGACAAAGTTCTACGAGCAGTACTTC
CASSWTGTKFYEQYF
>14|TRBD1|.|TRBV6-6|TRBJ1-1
TGTGCCAGCAGTTACCCGGGACAGGGCACTGAAGCTTTCTTT
CASSYPGQGTEAFF
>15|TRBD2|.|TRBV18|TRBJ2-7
TGTGCCAGCTCACCAGAACTAGCGGCAACCTACGAGCAGTACTTC
CASSPELAATYEQYF
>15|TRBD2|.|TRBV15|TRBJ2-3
TGTGCCACCAGCCCGGCGGGACTAGCAACAGATACGCAGTATTTT
CATSPAGLATDTQYF